The rows below give T cell receptor beta chains drawn from one sample of a study of a mutant IDH1 vaccine in newly diagnosed glioma. Using immunoSEQ multiplex PCR, the repertoire was profiled, and TCRdb retains in-frame clones only, with some absent. Among tens of thousands of clones listed, roughly 68% were seen once. Antigens for these TCRs are unknown. Sequencing was performed on PBMCs, taken from a glioma patient whose treatment included an IDH1 peptide vaccine. Receptors originate from a man aged 45-60 years with glioma. Both conserved end residues are part of each CDR3. Fields, in order: V gene, J gene, D gene, clone size, CDR3 DNA, CDR3 protein. The D gene is left open where the match is weak. Expanded clones get a size class; other rows say once, few or many, or leave the size out.

TRBV7-2	TRBJ2-1	TRBD1	NA	TGTGCCAGCAGCTTAAGGGGACAGACAACCAATGAGCAGTTCTTC	CASSLRGQTTNEQFF
TRBV2	TRBJ2-7	TRBD1	NA	TGTGCCAGCTTAAGGGGACAGGGATCCTACGAGCAGTACTTC	CASLRGQGSYEQYF
TRBV4-3	TRBJ1-5	TRBD1	NA	TGCGCCAGCAGCCAAGACCCACAGGGGAATCAGCCCCAGCATTTT	CASSQDPQGNQPQHF
TRBV27	TRBJ1-2	TRBD1	few	TGTGCCAGCAGTTTAGCCGGGACAGGGAATGGCTACACCTTC	CASSLAGTGNGYTF
TRBV6-1	TRBJ2-2	TRBD2	NA	TGTGCCATCAGCGGGGGGGCCTACACCGGGGAGCTGTTTTTT	CAISGGAYTGELFF
TRBV5-1	TRBJ2-7	TRBD1	NA	TGCGCCAGCACCGCCGGGACAGGGGGCGAGCAGTACTTC	CASTAGTGGEQYF
TRBV7-9	TRBJ2-7	NA	NA	TGTGCCAGCAGCCCCCAAGGGACCTACGAGCAGTACTTC	CASSPQGTYEQYF
TRBV19	TRBJ2-7	TRBD1	NA	TGTGCCAGTAGTATAGCACAGGGGACCCCCTACGAGCAGTACTTC	CASSIAQGTPYEQYF
TRBV19	TRBJ2-1	NA	NA	TGTGCCAGTAGTATAGGAAGGGGGAAGGGTGAGCAGTTCTTC	CASSIGRGKGEQFF
TRBV25-1	TRBJ1-1	NA	few	TGTGCCAGCGGCCTGGGAACTGAAGCTTTCTTT	CASGLGTEAFF
TRBV5-1	TRBJ2-6	NA	NA	TGCGCCAGCAGCTGGGATTCTGGGGCCAACGTCCTGACTTTC	CASSWDSGANVLTF
TRBV19	TRBJ2-6	NA	NA	TGTGCCAGTAGTGCCGGATCCTCTGGGGCCAACGTCCTGACTTTC	CASSAGSSGANVLTF
TRBV7-7	TRBJ2-5	TRBD2	NA	TGTGCTAGCAGCTCCGGACTAGCGGGGAGGGAGACCCAGTACTTC	CASSSGLAGRETQYF
TRBV15	TRBJ2-2	NA	once	TGTGCCACCAGCAGAGACCGGGGGGCACGTACCGGGGAGCTGTTTTTT	CATSRDRGARTGELFF
TRBV2	TRBJ1-1	NA	NA	TGTGCCAGCAGTGGAGGGACGGCGAACACTGAAGCTTTCTTT	CASSGGTANTEAFF
TRBV15	TRBJ2-7	NA	NA	TGTGCCACCAGCCCGAACAGCAACTACGAGCAGTACTTC	CATSPNSNYEQYF
TRBV7-9	TRBJ1-2	NA	few	TGTGCCAGCAGCCCCCGCAGGGACTATGGCTACACCTTC	CASSPRRDYGYTF
TRBV10-2	TRBJ1-2	NA	few	TGCGCCAGCAGTCCCTACAGGGTGGATGGCTACACCTTC	CASSPYRVDGYTF
TRBV11-2	TRBJ1-4	TRBD1	NA	TGTGCCAGCGGAAGACAGGGTTCCATTGGGGAAAAACTGTTTTTT	CASGRQGSIGEKLFF
TRBV5-4	TRBJ1-1	TRBD1	NA	TGTGCCAGCAGCTTGGCGGACAGGGGTTCGCACACTGAAGCTTTCTTT	CASSLADRGSHTEAFF
TRBV7-9	TRBJ1-5	NA	NA	TGTGCCAGCAGCCCTAGTTCGGGCCAGCCCCAGCATTTT	CASSPSSGQPQHF
TRBV25-1	TRBJ1-2	TRBD1	NA	TGTGCCAGCAGTGATGCGAGAGGACAGGAAACTAGAGGCTACACCTTC	CASSDARGQETRGYTF
TRBV10-3	TRBJ1-4	NA	NA	TGTGCCATCAGTGCGGGGGACGGGGGGGAAAAACTGTTTTTT	CAISAGDGGEKLFF
TRBV6-1	TRBJ2-7	TRBD1	NA	TGTGCCAGCAGTGAAGCACAGGGGGAGCAGTACTTC	CASSEAQGEQYF
TRBV5-6	TRBJ1-1	NA	few	TGTGCCAGCAGCTTTGGTTGGGCCAACACTGAAGCTTTCTTT	CASSFGWANTEAFF
TRBV10-3	TRBJ2-7	NA	NA	TGTGCCATCAGGGGTAATCCCTACGAGCAGTACTTC	CAIRGNPYEQYF
TRBV14	TRBJ2-1	NA	NA	TGTGCCAGCAGCCAGGTAAATAATGAGCAGTTCTTC	CASSQVNNEQFF
TRBV30	TRBJ1-5	NA	NA	TGTGCCTGGAGCAAGGGAAGAGCTGATCAGCCCCAGCATTTT	CAWSKGRADQPQHF
TRBV5-1	TRBJ2-1	TRBD2	NA	TGCGCCAGCAGCTTAGAAGGACTAGCGGGGGCCTCACGCTACAATGAGCAGTTCTTC	CASSLEGLAGASRYNEQFF
TRBV27	TRBJ2-1	NA	few	TGTGCCAGCAGACCCGGGAACTACAATGAGCAGTTCTTC	CASRPGNYNEQFF
TRBV5-1	TRBJ2-7	NA	NA	TGCGCCAGCAGCTTGGCTGTAGGGCCCTTAGAGCAGTACTTC	CASSLAVGPLEQYF
TRBV6-1	TRBJ2-7	TRBD1	NA	TGTGCCAGCAGGGACAGGGATCTCAACGAGCAGTACTTC	CASRDRDLNEQYF
TRBV5-4	TRBJ1-2	NA	NA	TGTGCCAGCAGCGCCGACAGCTATGGCTACACCTTC	CASSADSYGYTF
TRBV6-1	TRBJ2-7	TRBD2	NA	TGTGCCAGCGAACTAGCGGGGTCTACCTACGAGCAGTACTTC	CASELAGSTYEQYF
TRBV9	TRBJ1-4	NA	few	TGTGCCAGCAGCGTAGGCACGGTCAATGAAAAACTGTTTTTT	CASSVGTVNEKLFF
TRBV6-1	TRBJ2-3	NA	NA	TGTGCCAGCAGTGAACATCTCGCGGATACGCAGTATTTT	CASSEHLADTQYF
TRBV6-5	TRBJ2-7	NA	few	TGTGCCAGCAGCCGTTCGTCCTACGAGCAGTACTTC	CASSRSSYEQYF
TRBV29-1	TRBJ2-1	NA	NA	TGCAGCGTTGAAGTTGCAACGGCGTTTTCCTACAATGAGCAGTTCTTC	CSVEVATAFSYNEQFF
TRBV20-1	TRBJ1-1	NA	NA	TGCAGTGCTAGAGTAGTGGAAGCTTTCTTT	CSARVVEAFF
TRBV28	TRBJ1-2	NA	NA	TGTGCCAGCAGTTTTACAGGGAGGCTCGGTGGCTACACCTTC	CASSFTGRLGGYTF
TRBV28	TRBJ2-2	NA	few	TGTGCCAGCAGTTTCTCAGGGAACACCGGGGAGCTGTTTTTT	CASSFSGNTGELFF
TRBV13	TRBJ1-5	NA	NA	TGTGCCAGCAGCTTAAGGGTTAGCAATCAGCCCCAGCATTTT	CASSLRVSNQPQHF
TRBV5-6	TRBJ2-6	NA	NA	TGTGCCAGCAGCTTGAAGGGGGCCAACGTCCTGACTTTC	CASSLKGANVLTF